Included here is one TCR beta chain sequence, with context. As processed by the authors: Reference gene primer amplification gave nucleated cell count estimates. The repertoire was sequenced with immunoSEQ multiplex PCR; TCRdb's copy has only in-frame clones and lacks some. The V and J calls and clone size were taken over from that table, and D and trimming were inferred from the DNA. This sample yields some 150,000 clones, of which more than 75% are seen a single time; 2.6% belongs to the top ten. The data were obtained in a study of blood T cell repertoires in COVID-19. The CDR3 sequence is 13 residues long. The germline V gene encodes CDR1 MNHEY and CDR2 SVGAGI. With 6 bases clipped from V and 8 bases from J, the junction kept 4 bases outside the gene matches.

Sequencing used peripheral blood. The chain has TRBV6-5 and TRBJ2-1, with 10 bases lining up with TRBD1. The source of this sequence is a human donor with acute or convalescent COVID-19. The donor label of this sample is uncertain. Written as DNA, the CDR3 is TGTGCCAGCAGCCGGGACAGGGGCCATGAGCAGTTCTTC. It is translated as CASSRDRGHEQFF.